This entry describes one T cell receptor beta chain. Clones were sequenced by immunoSEQ multiplex PCR, and TCRdb holds only the in-frame ones, with some missing. Seen here are tens of thousands of clones, roughly 85% observed once, and the top ten hold 2% to 2.5%. The sample originates from a study of a mutant IDH1 vaccine in newly diagnosed glioma. The CDR3 extends over 15 amino acids. V lost 3 bases to trimming and J lost 7 bases, with 15 bases between them. Germline V gene data show CDR1 as SEHNR and CDR2 as FQNEAQ (reference sequence). Time point specified: baseline, week 1 (first vaccination visit). Specified treatment: pre-vaccination baseline after standard-of-care therapy.

The chain employs TRBV7-9 and TRBJ1-4, with D possibly TRBD1 on 6 matching bases. The sequenced sample was PBMCs, obtained from a glioma patient treated with radiotherapy, temozolomide or both. This TCR derives from a man between 35 and 55 years old with glioma. Written as DNA, the CDR3 is TGTGCCAGCAGCTTCACAGGGCTGGAGAGTGAAAAACTGTTTTTT. This encodes CASSFTGLESEKLFF.